This T cell receptor (beta chain) is from a study of T cell changes during pregnancy in multiple sclerosis. Assay used: immunoSEQ multiplex PCR; TCRdb lists only in-frame clones, some missing. The table has under 80,000 clones, roughly 92% seen once; the top ten hold about 2%. The receptor's source is a female donor with multiple sclerosis, enrolled in a pregnancy study. This specimen consisted of peripheral blood, obtained before pregnancy.

The CDR3: CASSPEILGAAEAFF. As DNA, the CDR3 is TGTGCCAGCTCACCAGAGATTCTTGGGGCTGCTGAAGCTTTCTTT. The rearrangement uses TRBV18 and TRBJ1-1, with D maybe TRBD1 (5 bases). V lost 2 bases and J 6 bases, leaving 16 bases between the germline ends. The V gene's germline CDR1 is KGHSH and CDR2 LQKENI. This CDR3 comprises 15 residues.